Detailed here is one T cell receptor beta chain. Its antigen remains unknown. The PCR was carried out with 60 Vbeta primers and 13 Jbeta primers. The method was immunoSEQ multiplex PCR; TCRdb's version includes in-frame clones alone and lacks a portion of them. Among around 130,000 clones listed, roughly 82% were seen once. The sample is drawn from a study of cytomegalovirus exposure and HLA in healthy donors. Study findings and constraints: Several V segments, TRBV6-2 and TRBV6-3 among them, could not be told apart and were dropped.

The V gene's germline CDR1 is SGHVS and CDR2 FNYEAQ. This CDR3 has 15 amino acids. Trimming cost V 5 bases and J 5 bases; bases outside gene matches: 8. The receptor comes from a woman under 30 in good health and CMV-seronegative. The sample was PBMCs. The chain joins TRBV7-6 to TRBJ2-5; the match to TRBD1 covers 10 bases. For the CDR3, the DNA is TGTGCCAGCAGCATAAGACAGGGGGCTATCGAGACCCAGTACTTC. Translated, it gives CASSIRQGAIETQYF.